Sequencing of this T cell receptor (beta chain) was carried out in a study of shared clonotypes between healthy human individuals. CDR1 and CDR2 (germline): LGHNA, YSLEER. Trimming cost V 4 bases and J 1 base, with 16 bases left between them. The CDR3 consists of 16 residues. Study findings and constraints: Sorted-subset samples were not fully sequenced, rarefaction indicated.

Of note for this clone: Its antigen is not identified.

Researchers partitioned CD4+ cells into CD45RA+ naive and CD45RA-negative memory subsets. In the sorted-subset replicate PCRs, 200 ng DNA, 29,000 or so T cell genomes, was used. Assay used: immunoSEQ multiplex PCR; TCRdb lists only in-frame clones, some missing. The profile shows 2 million to 3 million clones, approximately 93% of them singletons. The receptor was isolated from a man between 18 and 29 years old in good health. Some clones in this sample may be carry-over from other donors' samples. V and J are TRBV4-3 and TRBJ1-1; TRBD1 might be the D (6 bases). Sequencing was carried out using naive CD4+ T cells from PBMCs. Indicated subset: CD45RA+ positively selected. The chain's CDR3 is CASSPVSQGQNTEAFF. CDR3 in DNA: TGCGCCAGCAGCCCGGTTTCCCAGGGACAGAACACTGAAGCTTTCTTT.